This entry lists 12 T cell receptor beta chains sequenced from one sample in a study of T cell responses to AZD1222 COVID-19 vaccine. Clones were sequenced by immunoSEQ multiplex PCR, and TCRdb holds only the in-frame ones, with some missing. The profile shows 110,000 or so clones, more than 70% of them singletons. This sample comprised peripheral blood, obtained 28 days after the second AZD1222 dose. These receptors came from an adult who received the AZD1222 COVID-19 vaccine.

The chain employs TRBV7-8 and TRBJ1-6, with 7 bases aligning to TRBD1. CDR3 length: 13 amino acids. Per germline, CDR1 SGHVS and CDR2 FQNEAQ. With V trimmed by 10 bases and J by 7 bases, 7 bases remained unmatched. The CDR3 loop is CATKGAQNSPLHF. CDR3 DNA: TGTGCCACGAAGGGGGCTCAAAATTCACCCCTCCACTTT.

The chain has TRBV18 and TRBJ1-2; possibly TRBD1 for D (5 bases). Trimming stripped 3 bases from V and 5 bases from J, with 10 bases between. Germline V gene sequence: CDR1 KGHSH, CDR2 LQKENI. The CDR3 contains 13 residues. CDR3 sequence reads: CASSPGEKYGYTF. DNA for the CDR3: TGTGCCAGCTCACCGGGGGAAAAATATGGCTACACCTTC.

V usage is TRBV10-3 and J usage is TRBJ1-2, with a possible D match to TRBD1 (5 bases). V lost 4 bases to trimming and J lost 4 bases, with 10 bases between them. CDR3 length equals 13 residues. CDR1 is ENHRY, CDR2 SYGVKD, per germline. CDR3: CAISGQQTYGYTF. DNA of the CDR3: TGTGCCATCAGTGGACAGCAAACCTATGGCTACACCTTC.

The rearrangement links TRBV5-1 to TRBJ2-5; TRBD1 agrees at 7 bases. V was pared by 3 bases and J by 4 bases, with 18 bases of the junction left unmatched. Germline lookup yields CDR1 SGHRS and CDR2 YFSETQ. CDR3 length: 18 amino acids. CDR3 sequence reads: CASSSQSRDSHWGETQYF. The CDR3 DNA is TGCGCCAGCAGCTCTCAGAGCCGGGACAGTCACTGGGGAGAGACCCAGTACTTC.

This chain connects TRBV13 to TRBJ2-3, with TRBD2 matching 9 bases. CDR3 length: 16 residues. The ends lost 0 bases at V and 4 bases at J; junction bases unmatched: 5. From germline, CDR1 is PRHDT and CDR2 FYEKMQ (reference sequence). The CDR3 region has the DNA TGTGCCAGCAGCTTAGGTGCTAGCGGGAACGCAGATACGCAGTATTTT. This codes for CASSLGASGNADTQYF.

This chain uses TRBV4-3 with TRBJ2-2; possibly TRBD1 for D (6 bases). Germline lookup yields CDR1 LGHNA and CDR2 YSLEER. The CDR3 length is 15 residues. Trimming removed 2 bases from V and 3 bases from J, with 10 bases in between. Written as DNA, the CDR3 is TGCGCCAGCAGCCAAATTAGGACAGACACCGGGGAGCTGTTTTTT. It yields the protein CASSQIRTDTGELFF.

The chain uses TRBV11-2 and TRBJ2-2, with D unresolved. V gave up 6 bases and J gave up 4 bases, with 12 bases separating them. The CDR3 consists of 14 residues. The V gene's germline CDR1 is SGHAT and CDR2 FQNNGV. For the CDR3, the DNA is TGTGCCAGCAGGAGCCCAAGGCGCACCGGGGAGCTGTTTTTT. This codes for CASRSPRRTGELFF.

The chain is built from TRBV6-5 and TRBJ2-3, with 9 bases identical to TRBD1. CDR1 and CDR2 (germline): MNHEY, SVGAGI. The CDR3 runs 15 residues. The J segment lost 2 bases and the V segment lost 5 bases, leaving 5 bases of the junction unmatched. The CDR3 spells CASSRTGEVTDTQYF. The DNA for the CDR3 is TGTGCCAGCAGTAGGACAGGGGAAGTCACAGATACGCAGTATTTT.

The rearrangement links TRBV4-3 to TRBJ2-7; no reliable D call. This CDR3 region has 16 residues. Trimming left V 4 bases short and J 0 bases short, with 16 bases between. From germline, CDR1 is LGHNA and CDR2 YSLEER. CDR3 residues: CASSLILSDSSYEQYF. CDR3 bases: TGCGCCAGCAGCCTAATACTCTCGGATAGCTCCTACGAGCAGTACTTC.

The chain recombines TRBV18 with TRBJ1-1, with D possibly being TRBD1 (5 bases). Germline-derived CDR1 and CDR2 are KGHSH and LQKENI. CDR3 length: 13 amino acids. V dropped 5 bases and J dropped 1 base, with 8 bases sitting between them. DNA of the CDR3: TGTGCCAGCTCATCCGGACAGAACACTGAAGCTTTCTTT. Translating gives CASSSGQNTEAFF.

The chain links TRBV7-2 to TRBJ2-7; 9 nucleotides align to TRBD1. V lost 4 bases and J lost 4; bases outside the gene matches: 8. The length of the CDR3 is 15 residues. Germline CDR1 is SGHTA and CDR2 is FQGNSA. The CDR3 is CASSSISDRGYEQYF. The CDR3 DNA sequence: TGTGCCAGCAGCTCAATATCGGACAGGGGATACGAGCAGTACTTC.

CDR3 region: CASSFLERAEQFF. Written as DNA, the CDR3 is TGTGCCAGCAGTTTCCTAGAACGGGCTGAGCAGTTCTTC. The V gene is TRBV28, the J gene TRBJ2-1; D ambiguous. The CDR3 extends over 13 amino acids. The V gene's germline CDR1 is MDHEN and CDR2 SYDVKM. V lost 3 bases, J lost 9 bases, and 12 bases lay in between.